This TCR beta chain comes out of a study of control samples from healthy donors and cancer patients. From germline, CDR1 is LNHDA and CDR2 SQIVND (reference sequence). The CDR3 totals 14 residues. Trimming took off 8 bases at V and 2 bases at J, with 14 bases between the two ends. The table came from immunoSEQ multiplex PCR; TCRdb's copy has only in-frame clones and leaves some out. There are around 50,000 clones in the sample; approximately 89% occur only once, and more than 1.5% lies in the top ten. The chain joins TRBV19 to TRBJ2-3; TRBD1 might be the D (6 bases). Sequenced input: PBMCs. The clonotype comes from a man aged 35-49 years with colorectal cancer. The CDR3 is CASCPGHSTDTQYF. The CDR3 nucleotides read TGTGCCAGTTGCCCGGGACACTCCACAGATACGCAGTATTTT.